What follows describes a single T cell receptor (beta chain). No antigen is known for it. The CDR3 spans 13 residues. Germline values: CDR1 MNHNS, CDR2 SASEGT. V gave up 5 bases and J gave up 3 bases, with 11 bases separating them. This sample was taken from a study of cytomegalovirus exposure and HLA in healthy donors. The study, taken as a whole, reports: In a later analysis, a genetic analysis reported fewer productive-TCR N-insertions in an Asian-associated ancestry cluster than the cohort average.

The PCR was carried out with 60 Vbeta primers and 13 Jbeta primers. Measured with immunoSEQ multiplex PCR; TCRdb has only the in-frame clones, and not every one. This sample carries about 190,000 clones, 75% to 90% of them seen once, and the ten largest clones take under 0.9%. Sequenced input: PBMCs. The source is a woman under 30 in good health and CMV-seronegative. V and J are TRBV6-1 and TRBJ2-7; tentatively, D is TRBD2 (5 bases). The CDR3 sequence is CASSLGLIYEQYF. CDR3 DNA: TGTGCCAGCAGTCTCGGACTGATCTACGAGCAGTACTTC.